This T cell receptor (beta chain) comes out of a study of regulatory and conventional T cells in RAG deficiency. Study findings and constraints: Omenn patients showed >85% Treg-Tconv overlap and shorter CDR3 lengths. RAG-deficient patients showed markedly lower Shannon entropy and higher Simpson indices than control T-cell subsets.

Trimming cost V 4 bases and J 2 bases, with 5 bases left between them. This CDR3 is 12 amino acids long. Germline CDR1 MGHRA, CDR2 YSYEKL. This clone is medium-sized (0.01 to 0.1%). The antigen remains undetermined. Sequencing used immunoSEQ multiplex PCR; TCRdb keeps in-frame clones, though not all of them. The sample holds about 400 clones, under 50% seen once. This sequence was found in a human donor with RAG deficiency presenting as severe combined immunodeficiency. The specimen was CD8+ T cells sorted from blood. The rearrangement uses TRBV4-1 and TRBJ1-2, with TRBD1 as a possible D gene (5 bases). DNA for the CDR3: TGCGCCAGCAGCCGGGACAACTATGGCTACACCTTC. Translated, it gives CASSRDNYGYTF.